Sequencing of this T cell receptor (beta chain) was carried out in a study of blood T cell repertoires in COVID-19. Overall study context: There were acute and convalescent COVID-19 samples, and they came from the United States, Italy and Spain. Sources were T cells, B-cell-depleted T cells, or PBMCs; the material itself was cDNA or gDNA.

In the original workflow: By means of reference gene primer amplification, nucleated cell counts were estimated. This table comes from immunoSEQ multiplex PCR, and its TCRdb copy is limited to in-frame clones, with some not included. That table gives V, J and clone size, and the DNA gave D and trimming. The sample records 150,000 to 200,000 clones, over 75% being singletons. This CDR3 is 13 amino acids long. Per the germline V gene, CDR1 is MNHEY and CDR2 is SVGAGI. Losses at the gene ends were 8 bases for V and 9 bases for J; bases not matched to a gene: 4. The chain links TRBV6-5 to TRBJ2-1, with 13 bases identical to TRBD2. Sequenced input: peripheral blood. This receptor was taken from a man over 45 who had recovered from COVID-19. CDR3 sequence (DNA): TGTGCCAGCTACGGACTAGCGGGAGCTGAGCAGTTCTTC. This codes for CASYGLAGAEQFF.